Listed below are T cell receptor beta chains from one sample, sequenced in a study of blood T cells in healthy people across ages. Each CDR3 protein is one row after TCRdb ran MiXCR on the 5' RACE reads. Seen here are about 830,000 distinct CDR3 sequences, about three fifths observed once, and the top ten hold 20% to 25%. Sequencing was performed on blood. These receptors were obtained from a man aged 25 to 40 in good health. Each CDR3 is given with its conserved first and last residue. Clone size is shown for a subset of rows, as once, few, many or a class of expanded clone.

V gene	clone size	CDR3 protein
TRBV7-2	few	CASSPSGGTDTQYF
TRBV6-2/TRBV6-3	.	CASSYPWDEQYF
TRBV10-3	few	CAIRTTSGRGNEQFF
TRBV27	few	CASSPGLRRGYTF
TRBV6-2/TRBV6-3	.	CASSYSPRSYEQYF
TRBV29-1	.	CSVDRQGDVRGYGYTF
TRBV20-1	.	CSARDVRRVTDTQYF
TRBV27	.	CASSPRPAGDYEQYF
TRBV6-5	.	CASSYSRFFNYGYTF
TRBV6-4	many	CASSEGGTSTDTQYF
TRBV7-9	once	CASSLGPESETQYF
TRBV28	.	CASGHRGQETQYF
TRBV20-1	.	CSARGGSSLDTQYF